These T cell receptor beta chains were read from a single sample in a study of response to subunit inactivated influenza vaccine. TCRdb ran MiXCR on the RT-PCR reads and lists one entry per CDR3 protein. The sample consists of about 800,000 distinct CDR3 sequences, 20% to 25% of them appearing once. The sequences come from PBMCs from blood, collected 4 to 6 days after vaccination. Receptors originate from a man aged 50 to 60 who received an inactivated influenza vaccine. The CDR3 runs from the conserved cysteine through the conserved F or W. D genes are given only for firm matches. Some rows have no size entry. The others give once, few or many, or a class for an expanded clone.

few	TRBV20-1	TRBJ1-6	NA	CSASREGNSPLHF	TGCAGTGCTAGTCGGGAGGGAAATTCACCCCTCCACTTT
NA	TRBV9	TRBJ2-2	TRBD1	CASSKGGLNTGELFF	TGTGCCAGCAGCAAAGGGGGCCTGAACACCGGGGAGCTGTTTTTT
few	TRBV19	TRBJ2-2	NA	CASSIVAGELFF	TGTGCCAGTAGTATAGTGGCCGGGGAGCTGTTTTTT
NA	TRBV2	TRBJ2-7	NA	CASSGGASGEQYF	TGTGCCAGCAGTGGGGGGGCCTCAGGAGAGCAGTACTTC
NA	TRBV11-2	TRBJ2-1	NA	CASSLVLGFDNEQFF	TGTGCCAGCAGCTTAGTTTTGGGGTTCGACAATGAGCAGTTCTTC
NA	TRBV7-6	TRBJ2-5	NA	CASSLGNRVGETQYF	TGTGCCAGCAGCCTAGGGAACAGGGTTGGGGAGACCCAGTACTTC
NA	TRBV20-1	TRBJ1-1	NA	CSAKLLPVAFF	TGCAGTGCTAAACTGCTGCCCGTAGCTTTCTTT
few	TRBV28	TRBJ2-5	TRBD1	CASRISPWGPGTGENQETQYF	TGTGCCAGCAGGATTTCCCCATGGGGGCCCGGGACAGGGGAAAACCAAGAGACCCAGTACTTC
NA	TRBV28	TRBJ1-5	TRBD1	CASSPDRAVGPQHF	TGTGCCAGCAGCCCGGACAGGGCGGTGGGGCCCCAGCATTTT
few	TRBV6-2/TRBV6-3	TRBJ2-2	NA	CAINRRSTGELFF	TGTGCCATCAATAGGAGGAGCACCGGGGAGCTGTTTTTT
NA	TRBV6-1	TRBJ1-6	NA	CASWGTGKDSPLHF	TGTGCCAGTTGGGGCACGGGTAAAGATTCACCCCTCCACTTT
NA	TRBV7-7	TRBJ2-5	TRBD2	CASSLGGRSETQCF	TGTGCCAGCAGCTTGGGCGGGAGGAGCGAGACCCAGTGCTTC
few	TRBV5-1	TRBJ2-1	TRBD1	CASSFRGLENEQFF	TGCGCCAGCAGCTTCAGGGGGCTGGAGAATGAGCAGTTCTTC
NA	TRBV20-1	TRBJ2-2	NA	CSAPGPHTGELFF	TGCAGTGCACCCGGGCCACACACCGGGGAGCTGTTTTTT
NA	TRBV4-1	TRBJ2-3	NA	CASGKIDTQYF	TGCGCCAGCGGTAAAATAGATACGCAGTATTTT
few	TRBV6-2/TRBV6-3	TRBJ2-6	NA	CASSYTRISGANVLTF	TGTGCCAGCAGTTACACCCGGATCTCTGGGGCCAACGTCCTGACTTTC
few	TRBV10-3	TRBJ2-5	TRBD2	CAISELAGGPALKTQYF	TGTGCCATCAGTGAGTTAGCGGGAGGGCCAGCGTTAAAGACCCAGTACTTC
few	TRBV5-1	TRBJ2-7	TRBD2	CASSLEGLGSYEQYF	TGCGCCAGCAGCTTGGAGGGACTAGGTTCCTACGAGCAGTACTTC
NA	TRBV18	TRBJ2-7	NA	CASSTGPHSYEQYF	TGTGCCAGCTCCACCGGACCACACAGCTACGAGCAGTACTTC
NA	TRBV11-2	TRBJ2-5	NA	CASSLAVTVQETQYF	TGTGCCAGCAGCTTAGCGGTCACCGTCCAAGAGACCCAGTACTTC
many	TRBV29-1	TRBJ2-7	NA	CSVDEGAEQYF	TGCAGCGTTGATGAAGGGGCCGAGCAGTACTTC
NA	TRBV20-1	TRBJ2-5	NA	CSARGVQETQYF	TGCAGTGCTAGAGGGGTCCAAGAGACCCAGTACTTC
few	TRBV20-1	TRBJ2-4	TRBD1	CSAGPGQNIQYF	TGCAGTGCTGGCCCGGGACAGAACATTCAGTACTTC
few	TRBV5-1	TRBJ2-3	TRBD2	CASRSGTTDTQYF	TGCGCCAGCCGAAGCGGGACTACAGATACGCAGTATTTT
few	TRBV10-3	TRBJ2-7	TRBD2	CAISGGLLADNSYEQYF	TGTGCCATCAGCGGGGGACTACTAGCGGACAACTCCTACGAGCAGTACTTC
few	TRBV18	TRBJ1-1	TRBD1	CASSPSQGARTEAFF	TGTGCCAGCTCACCATCACAGGGGGCTCGCACTGAAGCTTTCTTT
NA	TRBV29-1	TRBJ1-1	TRBD1	CSVKDRGAEAFF	TGCAGCGTGAAAGACAGGGGGGCTGAAGCTTTCTTT
NA	TRBV27	TRBJ2-7	TRBD1	CASSDVTGSPYEQYF	TGTGCCAGCAGTGACGTGACAGGGTCCCCCTACGAGCAGTACTTC
few	TRBV12-3/TRBV12-4	TRBJ2-6	NA	CASSLGALWGANVLTF	TGTGCCAGCAGTTTGGGGGCATTGTGGGGGGCCAACGTCCTGACTTTC
few	TRBV24-1	TRBJ2-3	NA	CATPLRDPPDTQYF	TGTGCCACCCCCCTGCGGGACCCACCCGATACGCAGTATTTT
NA	TRBV7-2	TRBJ2-3	TRBD1	CASSLAGTGGWDTQYF	TGTGCCAGCAGCTTAGCCGGGACAGGGGGCTGGGATACGCAGTATTTT
NA	TRBV7-9	TRBJ1-4	TRBD1	CASSGTGEKLFF	TGTGCCAGCAGCGGGACAGGGGAAAAACTGTTTTTT
NA	TRBV10-3	TRBJ2-5	NA	CAISESFVTQYF	TGTGCCATCAGTGAGTCTTTCGTGACCCAGTACTTC
NA	TRBV12-3/TRBV12-4	TRBJ2-7	NA	CASSDGYGEQYF	TGTGCCAGCAGTGATGGTTATGGCGAGCAGTACTTC
few	TRBV18	TRBJ1-5	NA	CASSWDGNSNQPQHF	TGTGCCAGCTCATGGGACGGAAATAGCAATCAGCCCCAGCATTTT
NA	TRBV6-5	TRBJ1-6	NA	CASSYSIEHTNSPLHF	TGTGCCAGCAGTTACTCGATAGAACATACCAATTCACCCCTCCACTTT
few	TRBV7-9	TRBJ2-2	NA	CASSFYRKNTGELFF	TGTGCCAGCAGCTTTTACAGAAAAAACACCGGGGAGCTGTTTTTT